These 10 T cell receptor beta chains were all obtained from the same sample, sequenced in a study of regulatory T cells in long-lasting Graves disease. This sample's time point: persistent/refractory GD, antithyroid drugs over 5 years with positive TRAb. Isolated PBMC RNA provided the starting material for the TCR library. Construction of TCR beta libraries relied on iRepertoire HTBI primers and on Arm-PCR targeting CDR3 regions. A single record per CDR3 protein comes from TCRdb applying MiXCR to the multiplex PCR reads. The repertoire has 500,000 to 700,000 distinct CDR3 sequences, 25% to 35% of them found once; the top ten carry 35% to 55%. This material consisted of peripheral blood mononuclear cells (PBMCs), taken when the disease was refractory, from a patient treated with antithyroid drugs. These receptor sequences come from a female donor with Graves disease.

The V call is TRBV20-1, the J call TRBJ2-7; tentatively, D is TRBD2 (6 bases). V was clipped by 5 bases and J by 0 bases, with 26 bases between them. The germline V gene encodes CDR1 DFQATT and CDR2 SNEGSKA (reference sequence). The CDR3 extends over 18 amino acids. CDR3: CSASSTPDSGLRSYEQYF. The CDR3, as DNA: TGCAGTGCTTCATCTACCCCGGATAGCGGTCTCCGCTCCTACGAGCAGTACTTC.

The CDR3 loop reads CASSPPGGLGFSGNTIYF. DNA of the CDR3: TGTGCCAGCAGTCCCCCCGGGGGGCTGGGCTTCTCTGGAAACACCATATATTTT. This sequence joins TRBV28 and TRBJ1-3; possible D gene TRBD1, 6 bases. The V end was cut by 5 bases, the J end by 0 bases, with 20 bases between. This CDR3 spans 18 amino acids. Germline V gene sequence: CDR1 MDHEN, CDR2 SYDVKM.

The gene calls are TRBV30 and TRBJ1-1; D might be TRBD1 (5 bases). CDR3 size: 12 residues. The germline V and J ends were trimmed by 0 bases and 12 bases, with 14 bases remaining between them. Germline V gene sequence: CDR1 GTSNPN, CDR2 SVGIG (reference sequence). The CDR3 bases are TGTGCCTGGAGTGTAATTACACCAGGGACTTTCTTT. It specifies CAWSVITPGTFF.

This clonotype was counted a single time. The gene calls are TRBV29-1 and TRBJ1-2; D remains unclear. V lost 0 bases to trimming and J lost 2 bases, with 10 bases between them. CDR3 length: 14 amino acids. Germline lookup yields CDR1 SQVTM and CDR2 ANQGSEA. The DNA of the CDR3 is TGCAGCGTTGAAGATCCGAACACGAACTATGGCTACACCTTC. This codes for CSVEDPNTNYGYTF.

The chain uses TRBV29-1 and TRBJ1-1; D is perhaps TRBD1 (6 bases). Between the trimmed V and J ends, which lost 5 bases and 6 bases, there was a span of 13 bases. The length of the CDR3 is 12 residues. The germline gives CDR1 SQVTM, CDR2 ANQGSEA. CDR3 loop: CSVQTGGAEAFF. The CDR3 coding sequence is TGCAGCGTTCAGACGGGGGGCGCTGAAGCTTTCTTT. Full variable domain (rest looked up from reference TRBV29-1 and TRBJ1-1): SAVISQKPSRDICQRGTSLTIQCQVDSQVTMMFWYRQQPGQSLTLIATANQGSEATYESGFVIDKFPISRPNLTFSTLTVSNMSPEDSSIYLCSVQTGGAEAFFGQGTRLTVV.

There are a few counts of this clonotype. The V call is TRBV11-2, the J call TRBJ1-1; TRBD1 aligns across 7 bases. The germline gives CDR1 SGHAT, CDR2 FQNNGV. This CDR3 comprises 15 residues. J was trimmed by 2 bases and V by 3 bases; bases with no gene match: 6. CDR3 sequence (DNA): TGTGCCAGCAGCTTTCTAGGGGGCGTAAACACTGAAGCTTTCTTT. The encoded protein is CASSFLGGVNTEAFF.

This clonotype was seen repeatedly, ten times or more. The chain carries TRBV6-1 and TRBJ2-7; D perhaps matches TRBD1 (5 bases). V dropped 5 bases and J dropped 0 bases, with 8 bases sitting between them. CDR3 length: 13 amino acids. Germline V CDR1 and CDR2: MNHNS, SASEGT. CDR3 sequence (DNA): TGTGCCAGCAGTCAGGGCGGCTCCTACGAGCAGTACTTC. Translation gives CASSQGGSYEQYF.

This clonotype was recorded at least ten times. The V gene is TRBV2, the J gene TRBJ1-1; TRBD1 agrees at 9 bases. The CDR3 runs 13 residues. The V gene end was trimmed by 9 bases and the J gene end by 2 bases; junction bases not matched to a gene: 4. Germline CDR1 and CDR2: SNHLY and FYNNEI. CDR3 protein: CASDRGFNTEAFF. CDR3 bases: TGTGCCAGTGACAGGGGGTTTAACACTGAAGCTTTCTTT.

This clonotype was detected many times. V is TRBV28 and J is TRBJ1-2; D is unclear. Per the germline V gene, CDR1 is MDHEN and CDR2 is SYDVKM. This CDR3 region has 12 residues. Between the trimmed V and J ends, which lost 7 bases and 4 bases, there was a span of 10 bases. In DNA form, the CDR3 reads TGTGCCAGCACCTGGGCGTCCTATGGCTACACCTTC. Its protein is CASTWASYGYTF.

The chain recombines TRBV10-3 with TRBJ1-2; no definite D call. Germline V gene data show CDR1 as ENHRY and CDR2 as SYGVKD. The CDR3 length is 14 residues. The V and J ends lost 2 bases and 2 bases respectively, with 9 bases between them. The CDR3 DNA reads TGTGCCATCAGTGAGGCCCTCACAAACTATGGCTACACCTTC. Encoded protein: CAISEALTNYGYTF.